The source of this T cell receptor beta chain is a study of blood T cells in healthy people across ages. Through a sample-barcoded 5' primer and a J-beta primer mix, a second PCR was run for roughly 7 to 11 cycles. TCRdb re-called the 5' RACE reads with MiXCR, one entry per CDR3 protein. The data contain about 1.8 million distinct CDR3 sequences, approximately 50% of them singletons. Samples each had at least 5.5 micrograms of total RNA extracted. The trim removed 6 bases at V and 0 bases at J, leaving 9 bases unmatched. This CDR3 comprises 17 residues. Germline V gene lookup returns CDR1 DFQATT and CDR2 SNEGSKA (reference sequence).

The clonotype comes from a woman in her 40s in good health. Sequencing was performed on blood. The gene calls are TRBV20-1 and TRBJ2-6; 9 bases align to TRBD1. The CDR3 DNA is TGCAGTGCCCGCCCGGGACAGGGAAACTCTGGGGCCAACGTCCTGACTTTC. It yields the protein CSARPGQGNSGANVLTF.